The 9 T cell receptor beta chains below were found in one sample sequenced in a study of CXCR3-negative and CXCR3-positive naive CD8 T cells. Study results and caveats: For CXCR3-positive naive cells, TRB CDR3s were more hydrophobic than those of CXCR3-negative naive cells.

These receptors lack a known antigen. Preparation of TRB cDNA libraries relied on 5' RACE carrying UMI labels. TCRdb reprocessed the 5' RACE reads and stores each CDR3 protein as one record, lacking DNA. Recorded for this sample: approximately 59,000 distinct CDR3 sequences. Sequencing used naive CXCR3+ CD8+ T cells from blood. The subset here: CD45RO-CCR7+CD27+CD95- naive CD8+ T cells expressing CXCR3 (TNR3+). The receptor set was obtained from a human donor in good health. Some clones in this sample may be carry-over from other donors' samples.

The V call is TRBV11-2, the J call TRBJ2-5; there is no DNA to check the TCRdb D call of TRBD2. The CDR3 has 15 amino acids. Germline CDR1 and CDR2: SGHAT and FQNNGV. This CDR3 is CASSLDPSPQETQYF.

The chain links TRBV12-3 or TRBV12-4 to TRBJ2-2; TCRdb selects TRBD1, and the lack of DNA leaves this call unchecked. This CDR3 region has 13 residues. The CDR3 region is CASGQGGPGELFF.

The V and J genes are TRBV10-2 and TRBJ1-1; the D gene TCRdb calls, TRBD1, cannot be checked with no DNA. CDR1 is WSHSY, CDR2 SAAADI, per germline. The CDR3 has 13 residues. CDR3: CASKDPFLTEAFF.

This chain links TRBV12-3 or TRBV12-4 with TRBJ2-3. The CDR3 consists of 13 residues. CDR3 in amino acids: CASSLTYTDTQYF.

The genes are TRBV19 and TRBJ1-4. The CDR3 covers 12 residues. Per germline, CDR1 LNHDA and CDR2 SQIVND (reference sequence). The CDR3 here is CASRDGFEKLFF.

The chain combines TRBV7-2 with TRBJ2-4; TCRdb lists TRBD1, though no DNA is available to test this call. The CDR3 has 15 amino acids. CDR1 is SGHTA and CDR2 is FQGNSA in the germline V gene. This CDR3 is CASSLGAGRGNIQYF. Together with reference TRBV7-2 and TRBJ2-4, the CDR3 gives the full variable domain: GAGVSQSPSNKVTEKGKDVELRCDPISGHTALYWYRQSLGQGLEFLIYFQGNSAPDKSGLPSDRFSAERTGGSVSTLTIQRTQQEDSAVYLCASSLGAGRGNIQYFGAGTRLSVL.

The chain joins TRBV9 to TRBJ1-1. This CDR3 contains 15 residues. Per germline, CDR1 SGDLS and CDR2 YYNGEE. CDR3 sequence reads: CASSVSGAMNTEAFF.

The chain carries TRBV29-1 and TRBJ2-1; TCRdb's D call, TRBD1, is unchecked because there is no DNA. Germline CDR1 is SQVTM and CDR2 is ANQGSEA. This CDR3 is 15 amino acids long. The CDR3 region is CSVEVWGVAYNEQFF.

The chain employs TRBV14 and TRBJ2-7; TCRdb's D gene call, TRBD1, goes unchecked for lack of DNA. CDR3 size: 14 residues. Germline V gene data show CDR1 as SGHDN and CDR2 as FVKESK. CDR3 sequence: CASSQLGTTYEQYF.